This TCR beta chain was sequenced during a study of T cell repertoires in cytomegalovirus infection. In its sample, this clonotype was seen many times. TCRdb itself ran the reads through MiXCR, one entry per CDR3 protein. Seen here are fewer than 200,000 distinct CDR3 sequences, about a tenth observed once, and the top ten hold approximately 4.2%. The sequenced sample was PBMCs. This clonotype originated in a human donor in good health (CMV status not recorded). Some clones in this sample may be carry-over from other donors' samples.

CDR3 nucleotide sequence: TGTGCCAGCAGCTCCACGGTCCGGACCAATGCCAATGAGCAGTTCTTC. Amino acids: CASSSTVRTNANEQFF. The chain links TRBV7-8 to TRBJ2-1, with no clear D. V dropped 4 bases and J dropped 6 bases, with 19 bases sitting between them. The CDR3 runs 16 residues. The V gene's germline CDR1 is SGHVS and CDR2 FQNEAQ.